This T cell receptor beta chain was found in a study of blood T cell repertoires in COVID-19. About the research overall: Sites in the United States, Italy and Spain provided acute and convalescent COVID-19 samples. The cDNA or gDNA used as material had been derived from T cells, B-cell-depleted T cells, or PBMCs.

Deletions cut 4 bases from V and 0 bases from J, with 13 bases between. Germline CDR1 MDHEN, CDR2 SYDVKM. The CDR3 totals 15 residues. As originally analysed: Estimation of nucleated cell counts was performed using reference gene primer amplification. The data were produced by immunoSEQ multiplex PCR, yet TCRdb's version contains in-frame clones alone and is incomplete. The V and J calls and the clone size are those of that table, but D and trimming were determined from the DNA. The sample shows a few hundred thousand clones, approximately 86% of them seen only once. J is TRBJ2-7 and V is TRBV28; weak D call: TRBD2 (5 bases). The sequence was obtained from a woman in her seventies with active or convalescent COVID-19. Sequenced sample: peripheral blood. This CDR3 is CASSSGYGVSYEQYF. CDR3 DNA sequence: TGTGCCAGCAGTTCGGGGTATGGGGTCTCCTACGAGCAGTACTTC.